This entry features one T cell receptor beta chain sequence. This clone's antigen is unknown. Base qualities are missing; no much larger clone stands one base away. A constant-region primer and ProtoScript II reverse transcriptase were used to reverse-transcribe TCRbeta-specific cDNA from approximately 450 ng total RNA. Three nested multiplex PCR rounds, following a slightly modified ARM-PCR procedure, were used to build the TCRbeta libraries. The first two PCR rounds used multiplex TRBV1-TRBV30 forward primers with a Cbeta reverse primer, each for approximately 11 cycles. Sample barcodes and Illumina adapters were added in a final 25-cycle PCR with Deep VentR polymerase. Before sequencing, amplicons of 200-500 bp were gel-purified using a QIAquick gel extraction kit. An Illumina HiSeq 2500 was used to sequence the TCRbeta amplicons with 250-bp paired-end reads. The original methods were these. Quality trimming of reads was performed with Trimmomatic v0.33, and paired reads were merged with FLASH v1.2.11 so that full CDR3 sequences could be recovered. V, D and J germline segments were assigned to the rearranged TCRbeta sequences by MiGEC v1.2.1b. Clonotype statistics and Shannon-Wiener diversity indices were computed with VDJtools v1.0.0. Except for diversity analysis, only the 250 most abundant clonotypes of each sample were used in subsequent analyses to reduce sampling bias. The public reads were reanalyzed by TCRdb: fastp trimming at Q25, MiXCR alignment, in-frame beta chains only. Each CDR3 protein gets just one entry, which takes the most common genes and DNA from the rows behind it. TCRdb's processing, not the authors' own work, is the source of the V and J calls. Here the sample has roughly 78,000 distinct CDR3 sequences; 70% to 75% occur a single time. The ten largest clones add up to about an eighth of the sample.

The data belong to a study of tumor-infiltrating lymphocytes in primary liver carcinoma (dated by TCRdb to 2015 to 2018). For the wider study: The five patients, three men and two women aged 30 to 69 years, had hepatocellular carcinoma (four) or combined HCC and intrahepatic cholangiocarcinoma (one). The five patients had tumors staged T1-T3 N0M0, with maximum diameters ranging from roughly 4 to 10 cm. Each sample produced roughly 3.65 to 7.5 million productive TCRbeta reads, and read depth showed no significant difference between tissue types. Across five regions of each liver tumor, along with adjacent normal tissue and blood, the study brought together TCRbeta repertoire sequencing, expression microarrays and whole-exome sequencing. A total of roughly 35 specimens from 5 patients underwent TCRbeta repertoire sequencing, comprising 25 or so tumor regions, 5 adjacent noncancerous liver tissues and 5 peripheral blood samples. To link TCRbeta repertoire diversity to the local molecular phenotype, the approximately 23 tumor region samples were profiled with Agilent mRNA microarrays. High reproducibility was observed for the technical replicate repertoires, with mean shared-clone rates approximately 0.92 and correlation coefficients above 0.98.

Including cysteine and phenylalanine, the CDR3 has 12 amino acids. Of all the DNA, just the CDR3 is kept, 36 bases in frame from base 1. From a lookup of the germline V gene, CDR1 and CDR2 are MNHNS and SASEGT. Overall study results and their limits: Pairs of tumor regions showed greater repertoire overlap (mean 36%) than tumor-adjacent pairs (approximately 17%) or tumor-blood pairs (about 15%), which is consistent with antigen-driven expansion. The top 250 clones made up a significantly larger repertoire fraction in tumors than in blood (p = 0.039). Only about 7-25% of top clones were present in all five regions of a tumor, suggesting spatial heterogeneity of tumor-infiltrating T cells. Only the TCR beta chain was sequenced, so true repertoire diversity is likely underestimated because unpaired alpha chains were not captured. Because the samples were bulk and unsorted, CD4+ and CD8+ T cell repertoires could not be compared. With just 4 to 6 patients in the study, the authors point out that the findings should be validated in a larger study.

Without any cell sorting, total RNA and DNA were co-extracted from 20-30 mg of bulk tissue using the AllPrep DNA/RNA mini kit. Between late 2015 and early 2016, roughly 5 patients in China with histopathologically diagnosed primary liver carcinoma had their tumors surgically resected. At the time of sampling, the patients had chronic HBV infection and had not received any treatment. Five spatially separated regions were sampled per tumor: superior, inferior, left-lateral and right-lateral poles, plus the tumor centre. Histology showed that every tumor sample contained more than 80% viable tumor cells. Fresh tumor and adjacent tissue pieces were bisected, with one half stored in RNAlater at -80 degrees C and the other half sent for histology.

The source of this sequence is a woman in her fifties or sixties with primary liver carcinoma and hepatitis B virus infection. The material sequenced was liver tumor tissue from sampling region 4. According to the study, the label for this sample's cell subset or site signals: tumor region T4, right-lateral pole. The chain links TRBV6-1 with TRBJ2-2; too little of a D gene remains to name it. CDR3 reads: CVCSRLTGELFF. The DNA reads TGTGTCTGCTCTAGACTCACCGGGGAGCTGTTTTTT.